The entry below describes one T cell receptor (beta chain). The record originates from a study of memory CD4+ T cells and cytomegalovirus serostatus. The sort gate was single viable CD3+CD4+CD8-CD45RO+ cells for memory CD4+ T cells. The data were produced by immunoSEQ multiplex PCR, yet TCRdb's version contains in-frame clones alone and is incomplete. The table lists about 40,000 clones, roughly four fifths of them singletons. Germline CDR1 reads SEHNR; CDR2 reads FQNEAQ (reference sequence). V was pared by 1 base and J by 7 bases, with 6 bases of the junction left unmatched. The CDR3 contains 14 residues.

Sequencing was carried out using memory CD4+ T cells from blood. The chain carries TRBV7-9 and TRBJ1-1; 7 bases are shared with TRBD1. The sequence derives from an adult in good health and CMV-seronegative. The CDR3 region is CASSLVSGTDEAFF. In DNA form, the CDR3 reads TGTGCCAGCAGCTTAGTTTCCGGGACAGATGAAGCTTTCTTT.